The 15 T cell receptor beta chains in this list originate from one sample, sequenced in a study of OX40 agonist ivuxolimab in advanced cancers. The repertoire was sequenced with immunoSEQ multiplex PCR; TCRdb's copy has only in-frame clones and lacks some. The sample holds about 41,000 clones, over 75% seen once. Source: CD4+ or CD8+ T cells sorted from blood, taken in a trial of the OX40 agonist ivuxolimab. Receptor source: an adult with an advanced solid tumor such as melanoma, head and neck, liver or kidney cancer.

The rearrangement links TRBV28 to TRBJ1-1; 8 nucleotides line up with TRBD1. J was trimmed by 1 base and V by 1 base; bases with no gene match: 8. Germline values: CDR1 MDHEN, CDR2 SYDVKM. This CDR3 has 17 amino acids. The CDR3 DNA sequence: TGTGCCAGCAGTTTATTCCCGGACAGGGTACAGAACACTGAAGCTTTCTTT. Amino acids: CASSLFPDRVQNTEAFF.

This sequence joins TRBV29-1 and TRBJ1-1, with D unclear. CDR1 SQVTM and CDR2 ANQGSEA come from the germline V gene. V shed 4 bases and J shed 6 bases, with 12 bases lying between them. The CDR3 is made up of 12 amino acids. This chain's CDR3 is CSVARINSEAFF. For the CDR3, the DNA is TGCAGCGTTGCGCGGATTAACTCTGAAGCTTTCTTT.

The chain uses TRBV7-2 and TRBJ1-1; perhaps TRBD1 as D (5 bases). Germline V gene data show CDR1 as SGHTA and CDR2 as FQGNSA. The V end lost 6 bases, the J end lost 2 bases, and 16 bases lay between the germline ends. The CDR3 runs 15 residues. The CDR3: CASRFSGTVNTEAFF. CDR3 nucleotide sequence: TGTGCCAGCAGATTCTCCGGGACGGTTAACACTGAAGCTTTCTTT.

In DNA form, the CDR3 reads TGTGCCAGCAGCTTAGATGTCACTAGTCGACCGTTCTTC. Protein: CASSLDVTSRPFF. The genes are TRBV11-2 and TRBJ2-1; weak D call: TRBD2 (5 bases). The CDR3 consists of 13 residues. Trimming shortened V by 0 bases and J by 15 bases, and 15 bases separated the two germline ends. Per the germline V gene, CDR1 is SGHAT and CDR2 is FQNNGV.

V usage is TRBV19 and J usage is TRBJ1-2; D gene ambiguous. The V and J ends lost 3 bases and 4 bases respectively, with 6 bases between them. The CDR3 is 12 amino acids. Germline V lookup: CDR1 LNHDA, CDR2 SQIVND (reference sequence). CDR3 residues: CASSMIGYGYTF. CDR3 nucleotides: TGTGCCAGTAGTATGATAGGCTATGGCTACACCTTC.

V is TRBV30 and J is TRBJ2-7; a possible D gene is TRBD1 (5 bases). V was pared by 4 bases and J by 3 bases, with 13 bases between. The CDR3 totals 13 residues. The germline gives CDR1 GTSNPN, CDR2 SVGIG (reference sequence). The CDR3 DNA sequence: TGTGCCTGGAAGCGACAGACGAGCTACGAGCAGTACTTC. Translating it yields CAWKRQTSYEQYF.

This clone was counted a single time. The CDR3 loop is CASSPGQTYEQYF. CDR3 bases: TGTGCCAGCTCACCGGGACAGACTTACGAGCAGTACTTC. The rearrangement joins TRBV18 to TRBJ2-7; 7 nucleotides align to TRBD1. V lost 3 bases, J lost 4 bases, and 3 bases stayed unmatched. This CDR3 is built from 13 residues. Germline V gene lookup returns CDR1 KGHSH and CDR2 LQKENI.

V usage is TRBV7-9 and J usage is TRBJ2-7; 7 positions match TRBD1. The CDR3 is made up of 13 amino acids. Losses at the gene ends were 7 bases for V and 3 bases for J; bases not matched to a gene: 6. Germline V gives CDR1 SEHNR, CDR2 FQNEAQ (reference sequence). CDR3 DNA: TGTGCCAGCACCCGACAGGGCGACTACGAGCAGTACTTC. Translated: CASTRQGDYEQYF.

The chain has TRBV2 and TRBJ1-5, with TRBD1 identical over 7 bases. Per the germline V gene, CDR1 is SNHLY and CDR2 is FYNNEI. Germline trimming cut 6 bases from V and 2 bases from J; bases unmatched to any gene: 10. The CDR3 covers 16 residues. This chain's CDR3 is CASSAYTGEGNQPQHF. CDR3 DNA sequence: TGTGCCAGCAGCGCCTATACAGGGGAGGGCAATCAGCCCCAGCATTTT.

In its sample, this clone was seen once. The chain couples TRBV28 to TRBJ2-5; 9 nucleotides align to TRBD2. The junction had 21 bases not matched to a gene; V was cut back by 3 bases and J by 1 base. CDR1 is MDHEN, CDR2 SYDVKM, per germline. The CDR3 is 21 residues long. The CDR3 loop reads CASSLSSGRPLRGWVQETQYF. CDR3 in DNA: TGTGCCAGCAGTTTGTCCAGCGGGAGGCCCCTGCGAGGGTGGGTCCAAGAGACCCAGTACTTC.

The rearrangement joins TRBV4-1 to TRBJ2-7; TRBD2 matches 10 bases. With V trimmed by 1 base and J by 6 bases, 6 bases remained unmatched. The CDR3 totals 15 residues. Germline V gene data show CDR1 as MGHRA and CDR2 as YSYEKL. The CDR3 reads CASSQVLAGVSEQYF. CDR3 sequence (DNA): TGCGCCAGCAGCCAAGTTCTAGCGGGAGTTAGCGAGCAGTACTTC.

This rearrangement joins TRBV18 to TRBJ1-2; TRBD1 might be the D (5 bases). This CDR3 has 15 residues. From germline, CDR1 is KGHSH and CDR2 LQKENI. Deletions cut 3 bases from V and 5 bases from J, with 16 bases between. CDR3 in DNA: TGTGCCAGCTCACCGCGGGACCGGACGTTTTATGGCTACACCTTC. It yields the protein CASSPRDRTFYGYTF.

The chain has TRBV6-1 and TRBJ1-1, with D possibly TRBD1 on 5 matching bases. CDR1 and CDR2 from the germline V gene are MNHNS and SASEGT. V lost 4 bases and J 3 bases, leaving 9 bases between the germline ends. This CDR3 has 13 amino acids. DNA of the CDR3: TGTGCCAGCAGTGTCTGGGGGGACACTGAAGCTTTCTTT. Residues: CASSVWGDTEAFF.

This sequence joins TRBV30 and TRBJ2-7; 12 bases match TRBD1. J lost 4 bases, V lost 5 bases, and 9 bases had no gene match. The germline CDR1 and CDR2 sequences are GTSNPN and SVGIG (reference sequence). The CDR3 runs to 15 residues. This CDR3 is CAWGGQGASPYEQYF. The CDR3 DNA reads as TGTGCCTGGGGGGGACAGGGGGCCTCCCCGTACGAGCAGTACTTC.

The chain is built from TRBV2 and TRBJ2-1; D call uncertain. CDR1 is SNHLY and CDR2 is FYNNEI in the germline V gene. V was cut by 2 bases and J by 6 bases, with 14 bases left in between. CDR3 length equals 15 residues. This CDR3 reads CASSERGPPANEQFF. CDR3 DNA sequence: TGTGCCAGCAGTGAACGAGGTCCTCCAGCCAATGAGCAGTTCTTC.